This entry describes one T cell receptor beta chain. Its target is not known. Germline values: CDR1 SGHRS, CDR2 YFSETQ. V was pared by 3 bases and J by 4 bases, with 13 bases between. CDR3 length: 14 residues. These data originate in a study of shared clonotypes between healthy human individuals. Study-wide results and limits: Around 5.3% of naive CD4 clonotypes were shared across several donors. Sequencing depth was expected to influence donor clonotype sharing.

Libraries were prepared by immunoSEQ multiplex PCR; TCRdb keeps only in-frame clonotypes and omits some of them. The repertoire includes roughly 2.2 million clones, 92% of them detected once, and about 0.41% sits in the top ten. The source of this sequence is a man younger than 30 in good health. Some clones in this sample may be carry-over from other donors' samples. Source material: naive CD4+ T cells from PBMCs. This sample's subset: CD45RA+ positively selected. The genes are TRBV5-1 and TRBJ1-1; D is unresolved. The CDR3 bases are TGCGCCAGCAGCTATGGGGAGCGGGGCACTGAAGCTTTCTTT. As protein: CASSYGERGTEAFF.